Presented here are 29 T cell receptor beta chains from one specimen sequenced in a study of blood T cell repertoires in COVID-19. TCRdb's table, derived via immunoSEQ multiplex PCR, lists solely in-frame clones and lacks some. Of some 110,000 clones in the sample, around 84% are singletons; the top ten hold 15% to 17%. The sample taken for sequencing was peripheral blood. Source of these receptors: an elderly woman with acute or convalescent COVID-19.

The V and J genes are TRBV27 and TRBJ2-2; the match to TRBD2 covers 9 bases. Unmatched junction bases numbered 20, after V lost 5 bases and J lost 7 bases. This CDR3 comprises 19 residues. The germline gives CDR1 MNHEY, CDR2 SMNVEV (reference sequence). The DNA for the CDR3 is TGTGCCAGCAGTCCTTGGTCGGTCGGCGGGAGGGCCGAAGGCGGGGAGCTGTTTTTT. This translates into CASSPWSVGGRAEGGELFF.

This sequence joins TRBV4-1 and TRBJ2-1, with 9 bases identical to TRBD1. Germline CDR1 reads MGHRA; CDR2 reads YSYEKL. This CDR3 spans 16 amino acids. V shed 4 bases and J 7 bases; nucleotides not matched to a gene: 11. CDR3 bases: TGCGCCAGCAGCCTTCCCGCCGGGACAGGGCTAAATGAGCAGTTCTTC. Translated: CASSLPAGTGLNEQFF.

The CDR3 nucleotides read TGTGCCAGCAGCTTTGACACCTCTAATCAGCCCCAGCATTTT. It is translated as CASSFDTSNQPQHF. The chain uses TRBV7-9 and TRBJ1-5; D unclear. Germline V gene data show CDR1 as SEHNR and CDR2 as FQNEAQ (reference sequence). Between the trimmed V and J ends, which lost 3 bases and 4 bases, there was a span of 10 bases. This CDR3 comprises 14 residues.

The V and J genes are TRBV11-2 and TRBJ2-2; TRBD1 agrees at 7 bases. Germline trimming cut 2 bases from V and 4 bases from J; bases unmatched to any gene: 13. The CDR3 consists of 18 residues. Germline CDR1 reads SGHAT; CDR2 reads FQNNGV. The CDR3 reads CASSLSGMDRTTTGELFF. The DNA for the CDR3 is TGTGCCAGCAGCTTATCTGGGATGGACAGGACCACCACCGGGGAGCTGTTTTTT.

The chain uses TRBV5-8 and TRBJ2-7, with D possibly being TRBD1 (5 bases). Trimming shortened V by 3 bases and J by 0 bases, and 19 bases separated the two germline ends. The CDR3 contains 17 residues. Germline lookup yields CDR1 SGHTS and CDR2 YDEGEE. The CDR3 spells CASSSSGQKDRSYEQYF. The CDR3 DNA is TGTGCCAGCAGCTCGTCCGGACAAAAGGACCGCTCCTACGAGCAGTACTTC.

V usage is TRBV4-1 and J usage is TRBJ2-7; D might be TRBD2 (6 bases). V gave up 0 bases and J gave up 3 bases, with 12 bases separating them. This CDR3 contains 15 residues. The germline gives CDR1 MGHRA, CDR2 YSYEKL. The CDR3 loop reads CASSQERGAGYEQYF. As DNA, the CDR3 is TGCGCCAGCAGCCAAGAGCGCGGGGCGGGCTACGAGCAGTACTTC.

This clone came up a few times. The V and J genes are TRBV12-2 and TRBJ1-6. TRBV12-2 is recorded as a pseudogene. The CDR3 consists of 13 residues. Written as DNA, the CDR3 is TGTGCAAGTCGCCTCGGGAAGCATTCACCCCTCCACTTT. This sequence encodes CASRLGKHSPLHF.

The chain employs TRBV11-3 and TRBJ2-1; 8 nucleotides match TRBD2. Germline V gene lookup returns CDR1 SGHNT and CDR2 YENEEA. Trimming at V came to 2 bases and at J to 1 base, leaving 7 bases not matched to a gene. The CDR3 sequence is 17 residues long. DNA of the CDR3: TGTGCCAGCAGCTTATACGGGAGGGCCCGATCCTACAATGAGCAGTTCTTC. Protein: CASSLYGRARSYNEQFF. Combining the CDR3 with reference TRBV11-3 and TRBJ2-1 gives the whole variable domain EAGVVQSPRYKIIEKKQPVAFWCNPISGHNTLYWYLQNLGQGPELLIRYENEEAVDDSQLPKDRFSAERLKGVDSTLKIQPAELGDSAVYLCASSLYGRARSYNEQFFGPGTRLTVL.

V gene TRBV5-4 combines with J gene TRBJ2-1, with 12 bases lining up with TRBD2. The CDR3 runs 16 residues. The V gene end was trimmed by 2 bases and the J gene end by 10 bases; junction bases not matched to a gene: 10. CDR1 is SGHNT and CDR2 is YYREEE in the germline V gene (reference sequence). DNA for the CDR3: TGTGCCAGCAGCTTTTACCTAGCGGGAGGGCCGGAGGAGCAGTTCTTC. Translation gives CASSFYLAGGPEEQFF.

The V call is TRBV7-2, the J call TRBJ1-5, with D unresolved. The ends were cut back, 1 base at V and 3 bases at J, with 13 bases in the middle. CDR1 is SGHTA, CDR2 FQGNSA, per germline. There are 16 residues in the CDR3. This CDR3 reads CASSLDSPVHNQPQHF. The CDR3, as DNA: TGTGCCAGCAGCTTAGACTCGCCGGTGCACAATCAGCCCCAGCATTTT. Supplemented by reference TRBV7-2 and TRBJ1-5, the full variable domain reads GAGVSQSPSNKVTEKGKDVELRCDPISGHTALYWYRQSLGQGLEFLIYFQGNSAPDKSGLPSDRFSAERTGGSVSTLTIQRTQQEDSAVYLCASSLDSPVHNQPQHFGDGTRLSIL.

The chain uses TRBV7-8 and TRBJ2-7; perhaps TRBD1 as D (5 bases). CDR1 is SGHVS, CDR2 FQNEAQ, per germline. The length of the CDR3 is 15 residues. Trimming pared 5 bases from V and 0 bases from J, leaving 14 bases between. The chain's CDR3 is CASSTGAGNSYEQYF. The DNA for the CDR3 is TGTGCCAGCAGCACCGGCGCAGGGAACTCCTACGAGCAGTACTTC.

This chain uses TRBV19 with TRBJ1-1; D is possibly TRBD1 (6 bases). The CDR3 is 12 amino acids. Trimming removed 3 bases from V and 11 bases from J, with 13 bases in between. Germline V gene sequence: CDR1 LNHDA, CDR2 SQIVND (reference sequence). In DNA, the CDR3 is TGTGCCAGTAGTATTGAACGAAGGGGGGCTTTCTTT. Residues: CASSIERRGAFF.

V gene TRBV6-6 combines with J gene TRBJ2-7; the match to TRBD2 covers 8 bases. CDR1 and CDR2 from the germline V gene are MNHNY and SVGAGI (reference sequence). The CDR3 runs 14 residues. V lost 6 bases to trimming and J lost 0 bases; unmatched junction nucleotides: 4. CDR3 in amino acids: CASREGTSSYEQYV. The CDR3 coding sequence is TGTGCCAGCAGGGAAGGGACTAGCTCCTACGAGCAGTACGTC.

This chain connects TRBV19 to TRBJ1-5; D ambiguous. Germline CDR1 reads LNHDA; CDR2 reads SQIVND (reference sequence). This CDR3 spans 15 amino acids. V gave up 0 bases and J gave up 3 bases, with 9 bases separating them. DNA of the CDR3: TGTGCCAGTAGTATAGAACTGAACGCCAATCAGCCCCAGCATTTT. This translates into CASSIELNANQPQHF.

The gene calls are TRBV19 and TRBJ2-2; D not certain. V was shortened by 2 bases and J by 0 bases, with 13 bases between the two germline ends. Germline V lookup: CDR1 LNHDA, CDR2 SQIVND (reference sequence). The length of the CDR3 is 17 residues. The CDR3 region has the DNA TGTGCCAGTAGTATAAGCCAGGCAGCCGCGAACACCGGGGAGCTGTTTTTT. This sequence encodes CASSISQAAANTGELFF.

The rearrangement uses TRBV24-1 and TRBJ2-5; D is uncertain. Per germline, CDR1 KGHDR and CDR2 SFDVKD. The CDR3 runs to 12 residues. V was clipped by 5 bases and J by 0 bases, with 3 bases between them. The chain's CDR3 is CATSGDQETQYF. The CDR3, as DNA: TGTGCCACCAGTGGAGACCAAGAGACCCAGTACTTC.

V usage is TRBV2 and J usage is TRBJ2-2; D uncertain. Germline CDR1 SNHLY, CDR2 FYNNEI. Trimming took 6 bases from V and 0 from J, leaving 8 bases between them. The CDR3 covers 14 residues. The CDR3 loop reads CASSYISNTGELFF. Written as DNA, the CDR3 is TGTGCCAGCAGCTATATATCGAACACCGGGGAGCTGTTTTTT.

J is TRBJ2-3 and V is TRBV5-1; no reliable D call. Germline V CDR1 and CDR2: SGHRS, YFSETQ. V was cut by 0 bases and J by 0 bases, with 8 bases left in between. CDR3 length: 15 residues. The CDR3 loop reads CASSLVAASTDTQYF. CDR3 DNA sequence: TGCGCCAGCAGCTTGGTAGCAGCTAGCACAGATACGCAGTATTTT.

The chain links TRBV7-9 to TRBJ2-3; D is perhaps TRBD2 (5 bases). V lost 5 bases and J 0 bases, leaving 12 bases between the germline ends. There are 15 residues in the CDR3. Per the germline V gene, CDR1 is SEHNR and CDR2 is FQNEAQ (reference sequence). CDR3 in amino acids: CASSLLGSSTDTQYF. CDR3 bases: TGTGCCAGCAGCCTACTAGGATCGAGCACAGATACGCAGTATTTT.

The chain links TRBV27 to TRBJ2-1, with 7 bases that match TRBD2. The CDR3 sequence is 15 residues long. Germline V gene sequence: CDR1 MNHEY, CDR2 SMNVEV (reference sequence). V lost 7 bases and J lost 4; bases outside the gene matches: 10. This CDR3 is CASTLGGSPYNEQFF. CDR3 coding DNA: TGTGCCAGCACCTTGGGCGGGAGCCCTTACAATGAGCAGTTCTTC.

The J gene is TRBJ2-6, the V gene TRBV7-2; D is perhaps TRBD2 (5 bases). Trimming removed 1 base at V and 4 bases at J, with 17 bases between. Germline V gene sequence: CDR1 SGHTA, CDR2 FQGNSA. The CDR3 consists of 18 residues. DNA for the CDR3: TGTGCCAGCAGCTTAGGAGGGTTTGGATACTCAGGGGCCAACGTCCTGACTTTC. This encodes CASSLGGFGYSGANVLTF.

This clone was detected only a few times. The rearrangement links TRBV29-1 to TRBJ1-5; possible D gene TRBD1, 5 bases. Trimming took 4 bases from V and 7 from J, leaving 11 bases between them. CDR1 and CDR2 (germline): SQVTM, ANQGSEA. The CDR3 runs to 12 residues. CDR3 sequence reads: CSVGGGEQPQHF. CDR3 DNA sequence: TGCAGCGTTGGGGGGGGTGAACAGCCCCAGCATTTT.

The rearrangement uses TRBV5-1 and TRBJ2-1; D is undetermined. Germline V lookup: CDR1 SGHRS, CDR2 YFSETQ. This CDR3 is built from 12 residues. Trimming left V 0 bases short and J 6 bases short, with 4 bases between. The CDR3 here is CASSLELNEQFF. In DNA form, the CDR3 reads TGCGCCAGCAGCTTGGAGCTCAATGAGCAGTTCTTC. The whole variable domain, remainder taken from reference TRBV5-1 and TRBJ2-1, is KAGVTQTPRYLIKTRGQQVTLSCSPISGHRSVSWYQQTPGQGLQFLFEYFSETQRNKGNFPGRFSGRQFSNSRSEMNVSTLELGDSALYLCASSLELNEQFFGPGTRLTVL.

V gene TRBV18 combines with J gene TRBJ1-6; TRBD1 agrees at 7 bases. With V trimmed by 1 base and J by 5 bases, 8 bases remained unmatched. Germline CDR1 is KGHSH and CDR2 is LQKENI. The CDR3 is 17 residues long. The CDR3: CASSPLSAGTDNSPLHF. The CDR3 DNA follows: TGTGCCAGCTCACCACTCAGCGCCGGGACAGATAATTCACCCCTCCACTTT.

The V call is TRBV6-5, the J call TRBJ2-1; 8 nucleotides line up with TRBD2. This CDR3 comprises 15 residues. Germline V gene sequence: CDR1 MNHEY, CDR2 SVGAGI. The ends lost 8 bases at V and 4 bases at J; junction bases unmatched: 10. DNA for the CDR3: TGTGCCAGCGGGGTAGCGGGACAAAGGTACAATGAGCAGTTCTTC. It specifies CASGVAGQRYNEQFF.

This clone showed up just a few times. The DNA for the CDR3 is TGTGCCAGCAGCCCACTACAGGGGACTGAAGCTTTCTTT. This gives the protein CASSPLQGTEAFF. The chain combines TRBV3-1 (or the pseudogene TRBV3-2) with TRBJ1-1; the match to TRBD1 covers 7 bases. CDR1 and CDR2 (germline): LGHDT, YNNKEL (reference sequence). The CDR3 has 13 residues. V shed 4 bases and J 5 bases; nucleotides not matched to a gene: 4.

The genes are TRBV2 and TRBJ1-1, with unresolved D. The V gene lost 8 bases and the J gene lost 4 bases, with 8 bases spanning the gap. Germline CDR1 and CDR2: SNHLY and FYNNEI. The CDR3 runs 11 residues. In DNA form, the CDR3 reads TGTGCCAGCGGACGGGGCACTGAAGCTTTCTTT. Translating gives CASGRGTEAFF.

The V call is TRBV5-6, the J call TRBJ1-5; 8 bases match TRBD1. The CDR3 length is 18 residues. Trimming cost V 2 bases and J 6 bases; bases outside gene matches: 16. Germline V lookup: CDR1 SGHDT, CDR2 YYEEEE. CDR3: CASSLSGTGLGSTQPQHF. The CDR3 DNA sequence: TGTGCCAGCAGCTTATCCGGGACAGGATTGGGTTCGACTCAGCCCCAGCATTTT.

This clone has more than one count but fewer than ten. This chain links TRBV7-9 with TRBJ1-5; perhaps TRBD1 as D (6 bases). V dropped 1 base and J dropped 2 bases, with 6 bases sitting between them. The CDR3 is 14 amino acids. The germline V gene has CDR1 SEHNR and CDR2 FQNEAQ (reference sequence). CDR3 sequence: CASSLDRGNQPQHF. CDR3 nucleotide sequence: TGTGCCAGCAGCTTAGACAGGGGCAATCAGCCCCAGCATTTT.